What follows are 5 T cell receptor beta chains derived from one specimen sequenced in a study of tissue T cells after allogeneic stem cell transplantation. TCRdb's table, derived via immunoSEQ multiplex PCR, lists solely in-frame clones and lacks some. The repertoire consists of under 25,000 clones, with approximately 77% occurring once and the leading ten covering around 0.62%. The source material was spleen. The receptors were sampled from a female BALB/c mouse in good health. MHC haplotype: H2-d.

About this clone itself: Here the gene names and germline are mouse. The DNA ends 1 residue before the CDR3 does, and the rest of the CDR3 is filled in from the germline J gene. This rearrangement joins TRBV13-2 to TRBJ2-1; 7 bases line up with TRBD2. This CDR3 is 16 amino acids long. J gave up 1 base and V 1 base, and 5 bases lay outside the gene matches. Germline V gene sequence: CDR1 NNHNN, CDR2 SYGAGS (reference sequence). The CDR3 DNA, read in part, is TGTGCCAGCGGTGATAGGGTTGGGGGGAACTATGCTGAGCAGTTC. Protein product: CASGDRVGGNYAEQF. The CDR3, in full, reads CASGDRVGGNYAEQFF.

On this clone: The genes and germline here are from mouse. The CDR3 goes on 1 residue after the read ends, and that part is filled in from the germline J gene. This chain links TRBV31 with TRBJ2-7; tentatively, D is TRBD1 (7 bases). Between the trimmed V and J ends, which lost 0 bases and 0 bases, there was a span of 9 bases. Looked up from germline, CDR1 is GKSSPN and CDR2 is SITVG. This CDR3 contains 14 residues. The CDR3 DNA, read in part, is TGTGCCTGGAGTCTTAGGGGGCGCTCCTATGAACAGTAC. It translates to CAWSLRGRSYEQY. The full-length CDR3 reads as CAWSLRGRSYEQYF.

In the case of this clone: All gene names here are mouse names. The read is 1 residue too short to cover the CDR3 end, so that end is filled in from the germline J gene. This chain links TRBV14 with TRBJ2-5, with TRBD2 matching over 8 bases. Unmatched junction bases numbered 1, after V lost 0 bases and J lost 4 bases. Per germline, CDR1 SGHDT and CDR2 FRDEAV. This CDR3 spans 14 amino acids. The CDR3 loop is CASSFSWGEDTQYF. Incomplete CDR3 DNA: TGTGCCAGCAGTTTCTCCTGGGGGGAAGACACCCAGTAC.

Regarding this clone: All gene names here are mouse names. The read terminates 1 residue before the CDR3 end, so the remaining end is supplied by the germline J gene. This chain links TRBV5 with TRBJ1-6; no clear D gene. TRBJ1-6 belongs to the ORF category, with a function that is uncertain. This CDR3 is 16 amino acids long. The germline V and J ends were trimmed by 1 base and 0 bases, with 7 bases remaining between them. CDR1 and CDR2 from the germline V gene are LGHNA and YNLKQL (reference sequence). CDR3 in amino acids: CASSQGPNSYNSPLYF. CDR3 bases read: TGTGCCAGCAGCCAAGGGCCCAATTCCTATAATTCGCCCCTCTAC.

Regarding this clone: Germline and genes here are mouse. The read ends 1 residue shy of where the CDR3 ends; the end is completed using the germline J gene. This rearrangement joins TRBV13-2 to TRBJ2-4; 8 bases line up with TRBD2. Looked up from germline, CDR1 is NNHNN and CDR2 is SYGAGS (reference sequence). The CDR3 extends over 17 amino acids. The ends lost 0 bases at V and 0 bases at J; junction bases unmatched: 6. The CDR3 sequence: CASGDAGGGVSQNTLYF. CDR3 bases read: TGTGCCAGCGGTGATGCAGGTGGGGGGGTCAGTCAAAACACCTTGTAC.